A selection of T cell receptor beta chains follows, all from one sample in a study of blood T cell repertoires in COVID-19. Using immunoSEQ multiplex PCR, the repertoire was profiled, and TCRdb retains in-frame clones only, with some absent. The sample records about 54,000 clones, roughly four fifths being singletons. Sequenced: peripheral blood. The source of these receptors is a human donor in a cohort sampled during active or convalescent COVID-19. Both conserved end residues are part of each CDR3. Fields, in order: V gene, D gene, clone size, J gene, CDR3 DNA, CDR3 protein. The D gene is left open where the match is weak. Some rows mark clone size as missing; the rest say once, few, many or name a class of expanded clone.

TRBV5-1	NA	few	TRBJ1-5	TGCGCCAGCAGCTTGGTGGGCCCCCGGGGGGAGCCCCAGCATTTT	CASSLVGPRGEPQHF
TRBV11-3	TRBD2	NA	TRBJ2-1	TGTGCCAGCAGTTGGGGGGGGGTCTCCTACAATGAGCAGTTCTTC	CASSWGGVSYNEQFF
TRBV5-1	NA	NA	TRBJ2-7	TGCGCCAGCAGCTTGGTTGGCCTGCTTGCCGAGCAGTACTTC	CASSLVGLLAEQYF
TRBV5-1	NA	NA	TRBJ2-7	TGCGCCAGCAGCTTGGATTCCAGGACCTACGAGCAGTACTTC	CASSLDSRTYEQYF
TRBV6-5	NA	few	TRBJ1-2	TGTGCCAGCAGCATACAGGGTGGCTATGGCTACACCTTC	CASSIQGGYGYTF
TRBV6-5	TRBD1	NA	TRBJ2-7	TGTGCCAGCAGTTACAACAGGGGGACCTACGAGCAGTACTTC	CASSYNRGTYEQYF
TRBV4-2	NA	NA	TRBJ1-5	TGTGCCAGCAGCCAAGGGGGAGGGGGAGATCAGCCCCAGCATTTT	CASSQGGGGDQPQHF
TRBV7-9	NA	NA	TRBJ1-4	TGTGCCAGCAGCTTAGATCAGGCCTCTAATGAAAAACTGTTTTTT	CASSLDQASNEKLFF
TRBV30	TRBD2	NA	TRBJ2-7	TGTGCCTGGGGTGGGTTAACTAGCGGGTACGAGCAGTACTTC	CAWGGLTSGYEQYF
TRBV9	TRBD2	NA	TRBJ2-5	TGTGCCAGCAGCTCCCGGACTAGCTGGGGGGAGACCCAGTACTTC	CASSSRTSWGETQYF
TRBV3-1/TRBV3-2	NA	NA	TRBJ1-2	TGTGCCAGCAGCCAAGGTGGCAGTAACTATGGCTACACCTTC	CASSQGGSNYGYTF
TRBV12-3/TRBV12-4	NA	NA	TRBJ2-7	TGTGCCAGCAGATACACCAACGCCTACGAGCAGTACTTC	CASRYTNAYEQYF
TRBV27	TRBD1	NA	TRBJ2-7	TGTGCCAGCAAGGGGACAGGGGCCAAAGAGCAGTACTTC	CASKGTGAKEQYF
TRBV2	TRBD1	NA	TRBJ2-3	TGTGCCAGCAATAGTCCCCGGGACAGGGCTTTAGCAGATACGCAGTATTTT	CASNSPRDRALADTQYF
TRBV6-1	NA	NA	TRBJ2-3	TGTGCCAGCAGTGACCCTGCGGTTGGCACAGATACGCAGTATTTT	CASSDPAVGTDTQYF
TRBV9	NA	NA	TRBJ1-2	TGTGCCAGCAGCGTAGCGCAGGGGACTAACTATGGCTACACCTTC	CASSVAQGTNYGYTF
TRBV2	NA	NA	TRBJ2-2	TGTGCCAGCAGTGTGGCTAGGAGAACCGGGGAGCTGTTTTTT	CASSVARRTGELFF
TRBV6-5	NA	NA	TRBJ2-7	TGTGCCAGCAGGGGGATGACAGCCTCCTACGAGCAGTACTTC	CASRGMTASYEQYF
TRBV10-2	TRBD1	NA	TRBJ1-5	TGCGCCAGCAGTGAGAAGACAGGGGGCCAGCCCCAGCATTTT	CASSEKTGGQPQHF
TRBV19	TRBD1	NA	TRBJ1-2	TGTGCCAGTAGTATAGATAGTCGGCGGCAGGGGGATGGCTACACCTTC	CASSIDSRRQGDGYTF
TRBV3-1/TRBV3-2	TRBD2	NA	TRBJ2-5	TGTGCCAGCAGTTCTACTAGCGGCAAAGAGACCCAGTACTTC	CASSSTSGKETQYF
TRBV9	NA	NA	TRBJ2-3	TGTGCCAGCAGCGTGGGGCCAGCTGATACGCAGTATTTT	CASSVGPADTQYF
TRBV5-1	NA	NA	TRBJ2-3	TGCGCCAGCAGCCCCGGGCGAGGGGGAGATACGCAGTATTTT	CASSPGRGGDTQYF
TRBV15	TRBD1	NA	TRBJ1-4	TGTGCCACCAGGGGTGTCGGGACAGCTAATGAAAAACTGTTTTTT	CATRGVGTANEKLFF
TRBV7-2	NA	NA	TRBJ1-1	TGTGCCAGCAGCTTAGAGGGGCGGGGCACTGAAGCTTTCTTT	CASSLEGRGTEAFF
TRBV6-1	TRBD1	NA	TRBJ2-3	TGTGCCAGCAGTGAAAGACAGGGGTTGGGTACGCAGTATTTT	CASSERQGLGTQYF
TRBV6-2/TRBV6-3	TRBD1	NA	TRBJ1-1	TGTGCCAGCAGTCCCCACAGGGGGCCAGACACTGAAGCTTTCTTT	CASSPHRGPDTEAFF
TRBV25-1	TRBD1	once	TRBJ1-1	TGTGCCAGCAGTGAAATCGGCCAGGGGGGTGGTAGCACTGAAGCTTTCTTT	CASSEIGQGGGSTEAFF
TRBV5-1	TRBD1	NA	TRBJ1-6	TGCGCCAGCAGCCTGGACAGGGGGCTAACTTCACCCCTCCACTTT	CASSLDRGLTSPLHF
TRBV6-6	NA	NA	TRBJ2-5	TGTGCCAGCATGAAGACAGCCCAAGAGACCCAGTACTTC	CASMKTAQETQYF
TRBV19	NA	NA	TRBJ1-1	TGTGCCAGTAAAATCGGGGACATCATACAGAACACTGAAGCTTTCTTT	CASKIGDIIQNTEAFF
TRBV7-2	NA	once	TRBJ2-1	TGTGCCAGCAGCCCAGGCAAGGCCTACAATGAGCAGTTCTTC	CASSPGKAYNEQFF
TRBV25-1	NA	few	TRBJ2-5	TGTGCCAGCAGTGATAAGGCGGGGGCCCTCCAAGAGACCCAGTACTTC	CASSDKAGALQETQYF
TRBV14	TRBD2	NA	TRBJ2-1	TGTGCCAGCAGCCCGGGGGGGGGCTACAATGAGCAGTTCTTC	CASSPGGGYNEQFF
TRBV4-2	NA	NA	TRBJ1-1	TGTGCCAGCAGCCAAGAGGGAACGCGAGGGGGAACTGAAGCTTTCTTT	CASSQEGTRGGTEAFF
TRBV5-8	NA	NA	TRBJ2-3	TGTGCCAGCAGCCCGAGGCGCCGCCCTTACACAGATACGCAGTATTTT	CASSPRRRPYTDTQYF
TRBV7-2	TRBD2	once	TRBJ2-7	TGTGCCAGCAGAGGACCGGGACTAGCGACTTACGAGCAGTACTTC	CASRGPGLATYEQYF
TRBV7-9	TRBD1	NA	TRBJ2-7	TGTGCCGGCAAGAGACAGGGGGCCTACGAGCAGTACTTC	CAGKRQGAYEQYF
TRBV3-1/TRBV3-2	NA	few	TRBJ1-5	TGTGCCAGCAGCCAACACCAGGGAAGCAATCAGCCCCAGCATTTT	CASSQHQGSNQPQHF
TRBV9	NA	NA	TRBJ1-4	TGTGCCAGCAGCGTACGAACAGGAGAAAATGAAAAACTGTTTTTT	CASSVRTGENEKLFF
TRBV18	TRBD2	few	TRBJ2-1	TGTGCCAGTTCCCCGGGGACTAGCGGCAATGAGCAGTTCTTC	CASSPGTSGNEQFF
TRBV18	NA	NA	TRBJ1-5	TGTGCCAGCTCACCAGGCAGGGATCAGCCCCAGCATTTT	CASSPGRDQPQHF
TRBV7-9	NA	NA	TRBJ1-3	TGTGCCAGCAGCTTAGGGACTCCTCCTGGAAACACCATATATTTT	CASSLGTPPGNTIYF
TRBV12-5	NA	NA	TRBJ1-5	TGTGCTAGTGGTTTGGTACTACAGGGACGGGATCAGCCCCAGCATTTT	CASGLVLQGRDQPQHF
TRBV27	NA	NA	TRBJ1-2	TGTGCCAGCAGACCACAGGGTTTACCTAACTATGGCTACACCTTC	CASRPQGLPNYGYTF
TRBV7-9	NA	NA	TRBJ1-1	TGTGCCAGCAGCCCTGTAGGGGCTGAAGCTTTCTTT	CASSPVGAEAFF
TRBV6-2/TRBV6-3	NA	NA	TRBJ1-5	TGTGCCAGCAGTACCACAGGGACCAGCGTTAAGGAACATTTT	CASSTTGTSVKEHF
TRBV6-5	TRBD1	NA	TRBJ1-4	TGTGCCAGCAGTTCCATGGACAGGTTACATGAAAAACTGTTTTTT	CASSSMDRLHEKLFF
TRBV30	TRBD1	NA	TRBJ2-7	TGTGCCGGTAGTACAGGGGGCACATCCATCGAGCAGTACTTC	CAGSTGGTSIEQYF
TRBV19	NA	NA	TRBJ2-7	TGTGCCAGTAGTAGCGTCGAGCAGTACTTC	CASSSVEQYF
TRBV5-5	NA	NA	TRBJ2-7	TGTGCCAGCAGCTCAGGGTCTACAGGGAGCCATTACGAGCAGTACTTC	CASSSGSTGSHYEQYF
TRBV7-2	TRBD1	NA	TRBJ2-2	TGTGCCAGCAGCCCCGGGACAGCGAACACCGGGGAGCTGTTTTTT	CASSPGTANTGELFF
TRBV29-1	NA	NA	TRBJ1-1	TGCAGCGCACCCTGGCTCACTGAAGCTTTCTTT	CSAPWLTEAFF
TRBV5-4	NA	NA	TRBJ1-1	TGTGCCAGCAGCTTGGACAGGACATCGAACACTGAAGCTTTCTTT	CASSLDRTSNTEAFF
TRBV18	NA	once	TRBJ1-5	TGTGCCAGCTCACCCACGATGCGCGGGGGCAATCAGCCCCAGCATTTT	CASSPTMRGGNQPQHF
TRBV5-8	TRBD1	NA	TRBJ2-7	TGTGCCAGCAGCCCGGGACAGCCCTACGAGCAGTACTTC	CASSPGQPYEQYF
TRBV10-3	TRBD1	few	TRBJ2-2	TGTGCCATCAGATGGGACAGCGAAACCGGGGAGCTGTTTTTT	CAIRWDSETGELFF
TRBV30	TRBD1	NA	TRBJ1-4	TGTGCCTGGAGTGCTACAGGGGGGGTTGAAAAACTGTTTTTT	CAWSATGGVEKLFF
TRBV3-1/TRBV3-2	TRBD2	NA	TRBJ2-3	TGTGCCAGCAGCCTGGGACTAGCGGGACCAGATACGCAGTATTTT	CASSLGLAGPDTQYF
TRBV3-1/TRBV3-2	NA	NA	TRBJ2-1	TGTGCCAGCAGCCCTTTGCCCCAGGGCGTCTCCTACAATGAGCAGTTCTTC	CASSPLPQGVSYNEQFF